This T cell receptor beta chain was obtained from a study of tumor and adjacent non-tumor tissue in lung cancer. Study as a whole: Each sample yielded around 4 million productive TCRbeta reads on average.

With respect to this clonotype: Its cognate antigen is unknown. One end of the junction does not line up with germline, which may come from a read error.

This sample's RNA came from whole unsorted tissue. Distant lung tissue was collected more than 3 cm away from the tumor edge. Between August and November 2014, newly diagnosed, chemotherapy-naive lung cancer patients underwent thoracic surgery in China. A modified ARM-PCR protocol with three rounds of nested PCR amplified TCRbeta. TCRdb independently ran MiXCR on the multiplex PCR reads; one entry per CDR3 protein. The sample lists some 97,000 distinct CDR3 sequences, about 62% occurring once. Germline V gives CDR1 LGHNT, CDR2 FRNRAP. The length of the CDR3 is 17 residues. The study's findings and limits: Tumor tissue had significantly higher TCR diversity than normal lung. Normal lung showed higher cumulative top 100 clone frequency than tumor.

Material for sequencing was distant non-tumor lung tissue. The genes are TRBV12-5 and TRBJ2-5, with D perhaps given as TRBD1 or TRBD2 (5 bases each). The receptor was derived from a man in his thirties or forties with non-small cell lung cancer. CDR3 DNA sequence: TGTACTAGTGGTAAACCCGACTCTCAGGGTCTCGAGGAGACCCAGTACTTC. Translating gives CTSGKPDSQGLEETQYF.